A single T cell receptor beta chain is shown here with its context. Researchers ran the PCR with 60 Vbeta and 13 Jbeta primers. Sequencing was performed with immunoSEQ multiplex PCR; in TCRdb, only in-frame clones are kept and a portion is missing. The sample contains about 130,000 clones, approximately 78% of which appear only once. This specimen belongs to a study of cytomegalovirus exposure and HLA in healthy donors. The V gene end was trimmed by 1 base and the J gene end by 3 bases; junction bases not matched to a gene: 4. CDR1 and CDR2 from the germline V gene are SGHRS and YFSETQ. The CDR3 covers 15 residues.

Sequenced: PBMCs. The chain joins TRBV5-1 to TRBJ1-5; 7 bases line up with TRBD1. The sequence came from a middle-aged woman in good health and CMV-seropositive. The CDR3 DNA is TGCGCCAGCAGCTTGCTTGGACAGGTCAATCAGCCCCAGCATTTT. It specifies CASSLLGQVNQPQHF.